This TCR beta chain was observed in a study of shared clonotypes between healthy human individuals. Profiling relied on immunoSEQ multiplex PCR, and the TCRdb table lists in-frame clones only, not all of them. Among 2 million to 2.5 million clones listed, 90% to 95% were seen once. Germline V lookup: CDR1 MDHEN, CDR2 SYDVKM. The CDR3 loop spans 14 amino acids. Trimming cost V 5 bases and J 12 bases; bases outside gene matches: 5. The material sequenced was naive CD4+ T cells sorted from blood. Subset specified: CD45RA+ positively selected. The chain employs TRBV28 and TRBJ1-6; TRBD1 matches at 12 bases. This TCR came from a man aged 18 to 30 in good health. CDR3 DNA: TGTGCCAGCAGTCCGGGACAGGGGGCTTTACCCCTCCACTTT. It yields the protein CASSPGQGALPLHF.